The 13 T cell receptor beta chains in this list originate from one sample, sequenced in a study of cytomegalovirus exposure and HLA in healthy donors. Vbeta (60) and Jbeta (13) primers were used in the PCR. The protocol was immunoSEQ multiplex PCR, while the TCRdb copy is restricted to in-frame clones and leaves out a portion. The sample holds about 130,000 clones; around 80% are singletons and the top ten take about 6.5%. The sequencing input was PBMCs. The origin of the receptors is a man aged 40-50 years in good health and CMV-seropositive.

This clone was counted a few times. The chain couples TRBV6-6 to TRBJ2-7, with 7 bases fitting TRBD2. The CDR3 spans 15 residues. V lost 2 bases to trimming and J lost 4 bases; unmatched junction nucleotides: 8. Germline CDR1 reads MNHNY; CDR2 reads SVGAGI (reference sequence). The CDR3 spells CASSYRRERGYEQYF. The CDR3 coding sequence is TGTGCCAGCAGTTACAGGCGGGAGAGGGGTTACGAGCAGTACTTC.

In its sample, this clone was seen a few times. V usage is TRBV9 and J usage is TRBJ2-7; unclear D gene. The V gene's germline CDR1 is SGDLS and CDR2 YYNGEE. Trimming cost V 0 bases and J 8 bases, with 18 bases left between them. The CDR3 is 15 residues long. The CDR3 coding sequence is TGTGCCAGCAGCGTAGGAAATAGTATCCTTCCTCAGCAGTACTTC. It encodes CASSVGNSILPQQYF.

The V gene is TRBV6-5, the J gene TRBJ2-1, with D possibly being TRBD2 (6 bases). The CDR3 runs 15 residues. The V end lost 8 bases, the J end lost 4 bases, and 18 bases lay between the germline ends. Germline-derived CDR1 and CDR2 are MNHEY and SVGAGI. The chain's CDR3 is CASSHPSGSYNEQFF. The CDR3 region has the DNA TGTGCCAGCTCCCATCCCAGCGGGTCATACAATGAGCAGTTCTTC.

The CDR3 here is CASTAYAGGHGYTF. The CDR3 region has the DNA TGTGCCAGCACAGCATACGCGGGGGGTCATGGCTACACCTTC. The V and J genes are TRBV27 and TRBJ1-2; tentative D call: TRBD1 (5 bases). The CDR3 is 14 amino acids. CDR1 is MNHEY, CDR2 SMNVEV, per germline (reference sequence). The germline V and J ends were trimmed by 7 bases and 6 bases, with 18 bases remaining between them.

This clone was detected only once. The J gene is TRBJ2-2, the V gene TRBV30; perhaps TRBD1 as D (6 bases). Germline CDR1 reads GTSNPN; CDR2 reads SVGIG (reference sequence). Trimming took 1 base from V and 2 from J, leaving 11 bases between them. The CDR3 runs 15 residues. The chain's CDR3 is CAWSDRDKNTGELFF. The CDR3, as DNA: TGTGCCTGGAGTGACCGGGACAAAAACACCGGGGAGCTGTTTTTT.

About this clone itself: Different DNA sequences within this sample yield the same CDR3. V gene TRBV19 combines with J gene TRBJ1-5; no clear D. Between the trimmed V and J ends, which lost 3 bases and 2 bases, there was a span of 8 bases. The CDR3 totals 14 residues. Germline CDR1 reads LNHDA; CDR2 reads SQIVND (reference sequence). CDR3 sequence reads: CASSITGGNQPQHF. In nucleotides, the CDR3 is TGTGCCAGTAGTATCACCGGGGGCAATCAGCCCCAGCATTTT.

The chain employs TRBV5-1 and TRBJ2-7; the match to TRBD2 covers 15 bases. The CDR3 has 14 amino acids. V trimming: 4 bases; J trimming: 7 bases; junction bases outside the gene matches: 3. Germline V lookup: CDR1 SGHRS, CDR2 YFSETQ. The CDR3 DNA is TGCGCCAGCAGCCCTGGGACTAGCGGGAGGGAGCAGTACTTC. It yields the protein CASSPGTSGREQYF.

The V gene is TRBV18, the J gene TRBJ1-4; no definite D call. The CDR3 is 15 residues long. CDR1 and CDR2 (germline): KGHSH, LQKENI. Trimming pared 0 bases from V and 8 bases from J, leaving 13 bases between. CDR3 coding DNA: TGTGCCAGCTCACCACCTTCCGGGTCCGGAGAAAAACTGTTTTTT. This gives the protein CASSPPSGSGEKLFF.

This chain joins TRBV4-2 and TRBJ2-3; perhaps TRBD2 as D (6 bases). Per germline, CDR1 LGHNA and CDR2 YNFKEQ. Trimming pared 3 bases from V and 1 base from J, leaving 14 bases between. The CDR3 contains 16 residues. The DNA of the CDR3 is TGTGCCAGCAGCCATGGGACTCCGAGGGGCACAGATACGCAGTATTTT. Translation gives CASSHGTPRGTDTQYF.

The chain is built from TRBV11-2 and TRBJ2-3; 7 bases align to TRBD1. V was pared by 5 bases and J by 6 bases, with 5 bases of the junction left unmatched. The CDR3 length is 13 residues. From germline, CDR1 is SGHAT and CDR2 FQNNGV. DNA for the CDR3: TGTGCCAGCAGCAGAGGACAGGTGGATACGCAGTATTTT. Protein product: CASSRGQVDTQYF.

V usage is TRBV27 and J usage is TRBJ1-1; D call uncertain. Between the trimmed V and J ends, which lost 3 bases and 1 base, there was a span of 9 bases. The CDR3 contains 14 residues. Germline CDR1 reads MNHEY; CDR2 reads SMNVEV (reference sequence). CDR3 DNA: TGTGCCAGCAGTTTCCTCCCCCCGAACACTGAAGCTTTCTTT. This codes for CASSFLPPNTEAFF.

The V and J genes are TRBV9 and TRBJ2-5, with TRBD2 as a possible D gene (6 bases). Deletions cut 7 bases from V and 11 bases from J, with 24 bases between. This CDR3 comprises 14 residues. Germline V gene sequence: CDR1 SGDLS, CDR2 YYNGEE. This chain's CDR3 is CASGSSGFSWEQYF. The CDR3 DNA follows: TGTGCCAGCGGCAGTAGCGGCTTCTCCTGGGAGCAGTACTTC.

The chain links TRBV5-6 to TRBJ1-2; TRBD1 aligns across 9 bases. The germline V gene encodes CDR1 SGHDT and CDR2 YYEEEE. The CDR3 is 14 residues long. V was pared by 7 bases and J by 3 bases, with 7 bases of the junction left unmatched. This CDR3 reads CASGRDRDDYGYTF. The CDR3 DNA reads TGTGCCAGCGGGCGGGACAGGGACGACTATGGCTACACCTTC. The variable domain in full, completed from reference TRBV5-6 and TRBJ1-2, reads DAGVTQSPTHLIKTRGQQVTLRCSPKSGHDTVSWYQQALGQGPQFIFQYYEEEERQRGNFPDRFSGHQFPNYSSELNVNALLLGDSALYLCASGRDRDDYGYTFGSGTRLTVV.